Described below is a single T cell receptor beta chain sequence and its context. At one end the junction does not follow the germline gene, possibly because of a read error. The primer mix had 60 Vbeta and 13 Jbeta primers. In the original analysis: An analysis performed later counted roughly 79 million unique TCR beta chains (roughly 9.9 million of them shared). Produced via immunoSEQ multiplex PCR; TCRdb's table is partial and in-frame only. The DNA gave D and trimming, while V, J and clone size come from that table. The table has 80,000 or so clones, over 55% seen once. The data are from a study of cytomegalovirus exposure and HLA in healthy donors. Germline CDR1 and CDR2: SEHNR and FQNEAQ (reference sequence). The CDR3 is made up of 17 amino acids. It was healthy bone marrow donors who served as donors.

This clonotype was obtained from a man younger than 45 in good health and CMV-seropositive. Source material: PBMCs. V and J are TRBV7-9 and TRBJ2-1; the match to TRBD1 covers 9 bases. CDR3 nucleotide sequence: TGTTCCAGCAGCTTACTACCCCCCGGGACAGGGATCTTGGAGCAGTTCTTC. This encodes CSSSLLPPGTGILEQFF.